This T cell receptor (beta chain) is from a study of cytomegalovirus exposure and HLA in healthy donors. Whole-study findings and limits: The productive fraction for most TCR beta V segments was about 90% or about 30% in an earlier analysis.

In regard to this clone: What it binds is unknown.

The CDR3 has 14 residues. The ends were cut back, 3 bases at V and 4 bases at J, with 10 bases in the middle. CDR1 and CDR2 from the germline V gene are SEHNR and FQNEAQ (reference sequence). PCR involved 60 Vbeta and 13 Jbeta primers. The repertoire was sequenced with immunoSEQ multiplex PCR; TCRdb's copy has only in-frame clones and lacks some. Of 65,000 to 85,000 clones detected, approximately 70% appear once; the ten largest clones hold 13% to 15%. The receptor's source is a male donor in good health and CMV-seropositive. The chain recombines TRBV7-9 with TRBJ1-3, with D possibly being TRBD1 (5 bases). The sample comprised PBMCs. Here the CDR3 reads CASSFGGVGNTIYF. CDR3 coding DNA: TGTGCCAGCAGCTTCGGAGGGGTCGGAAACACCATATATTTT.